This T cell receptor (beta chain) was sequenced during a study of T-cell reconstitution after alpha-beta-depleted transplantation in children. For TCRbeta, the library was prepared with unique molecular identifiers. TCRdb reanalysed the PCR reads using MiXCR and keeps one entry per CDR3 protein. The table has 250,000 to 350,000 distinct CDR3 sequences, approximately 23% seen once. CDR1 is SGHTA and CDR2 is FQGNSA in the germline V gene. The CDR3 contains 13 residues. Trimming removed 5 bases at V and 4 bases at J, with 10 bases between. The sequencing used PBMCs, mostly from graft donor cells, collected 180 days after TCRalphabeta/CD19-depleted stem cell transplant. The V call is TRBV7-2, the J call TRBJ2-3; D might be TRBD2 (6 bases). The TCR was taken from a male patient between 5 and 17 years old who had a stem cell transplant for acute lymphoblastic leukemia, so the T cells may come from the graft donor. This chain's CDR3 is CASSVPGADTQYF. CDR3 nucleotides: TGTGCCAGCAGCGTCCCGGGGGCAGATACGCAGTATTTT.